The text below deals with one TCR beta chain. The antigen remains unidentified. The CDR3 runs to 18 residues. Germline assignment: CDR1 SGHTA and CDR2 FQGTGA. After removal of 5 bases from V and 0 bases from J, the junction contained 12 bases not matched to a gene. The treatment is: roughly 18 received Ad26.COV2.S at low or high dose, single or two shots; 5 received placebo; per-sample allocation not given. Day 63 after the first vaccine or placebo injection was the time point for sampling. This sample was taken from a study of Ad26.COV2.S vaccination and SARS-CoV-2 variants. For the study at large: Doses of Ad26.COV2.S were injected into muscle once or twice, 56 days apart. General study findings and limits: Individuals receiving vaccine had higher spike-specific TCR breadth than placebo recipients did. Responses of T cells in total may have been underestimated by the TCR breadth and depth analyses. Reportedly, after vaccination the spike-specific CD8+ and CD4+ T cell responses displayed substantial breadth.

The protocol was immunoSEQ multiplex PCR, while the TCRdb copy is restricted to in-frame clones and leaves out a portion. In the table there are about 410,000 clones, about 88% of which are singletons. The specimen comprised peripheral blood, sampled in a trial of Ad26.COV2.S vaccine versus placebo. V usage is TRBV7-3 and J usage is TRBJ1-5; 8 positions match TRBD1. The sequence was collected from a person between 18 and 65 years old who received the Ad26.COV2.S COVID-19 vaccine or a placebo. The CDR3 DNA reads TGTGCCAGCAGCATTCGGACAGGGAGTAATTATAGCAATCAGCCCCAGCATTTT. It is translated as CASSIRTGSNYSNQPQHF.